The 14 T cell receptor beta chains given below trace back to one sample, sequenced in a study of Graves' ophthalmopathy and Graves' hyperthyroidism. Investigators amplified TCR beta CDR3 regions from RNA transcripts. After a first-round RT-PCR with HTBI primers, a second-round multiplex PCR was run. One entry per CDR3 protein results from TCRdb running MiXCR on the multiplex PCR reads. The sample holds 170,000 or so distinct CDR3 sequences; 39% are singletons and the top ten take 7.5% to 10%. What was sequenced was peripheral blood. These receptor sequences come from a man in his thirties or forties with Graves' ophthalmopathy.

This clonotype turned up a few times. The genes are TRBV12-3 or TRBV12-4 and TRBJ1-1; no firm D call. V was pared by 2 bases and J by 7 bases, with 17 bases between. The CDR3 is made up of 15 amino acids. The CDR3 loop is CASSLPLLDGSEAFF. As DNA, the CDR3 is TGTGCCAGCAGTTTACCCCTCCTGGACGGCAGTGAAGCTTTCTTT.

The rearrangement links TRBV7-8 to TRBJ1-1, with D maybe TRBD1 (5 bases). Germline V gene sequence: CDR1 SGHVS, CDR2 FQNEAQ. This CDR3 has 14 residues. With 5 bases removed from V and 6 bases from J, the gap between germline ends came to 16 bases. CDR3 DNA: TGTGCCAGCAGCAGCGGGACCGAACCCCCTGAAGCTTTCTTT. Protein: CASSSGTEPPEAFF.

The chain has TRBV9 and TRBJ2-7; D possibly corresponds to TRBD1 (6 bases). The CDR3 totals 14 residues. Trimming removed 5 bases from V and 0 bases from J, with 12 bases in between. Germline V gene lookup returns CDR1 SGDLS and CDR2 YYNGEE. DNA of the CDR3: TGTGCCAGCAGGTCGGTGGACAGCTCCTACGAGCAGTACTTC. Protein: CASRSVDSSYEQYF.

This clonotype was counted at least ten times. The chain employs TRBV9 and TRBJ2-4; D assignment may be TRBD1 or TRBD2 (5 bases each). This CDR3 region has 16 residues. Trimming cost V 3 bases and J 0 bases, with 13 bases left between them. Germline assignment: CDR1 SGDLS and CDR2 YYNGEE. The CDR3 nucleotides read TGTGCCAGCAGCGCAGGGACGGTTCTAGCCAAAAACATTCAGTACTTC. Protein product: CASSAGTVLAKNIQYF.

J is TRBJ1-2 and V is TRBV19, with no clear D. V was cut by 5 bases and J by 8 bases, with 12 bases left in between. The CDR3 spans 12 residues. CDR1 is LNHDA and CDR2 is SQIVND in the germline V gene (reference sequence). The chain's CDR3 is CASSPRAAGYTF. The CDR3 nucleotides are TGTGCCAGTAGTCCTCGGGCAGCGGGCTACACCTTC.

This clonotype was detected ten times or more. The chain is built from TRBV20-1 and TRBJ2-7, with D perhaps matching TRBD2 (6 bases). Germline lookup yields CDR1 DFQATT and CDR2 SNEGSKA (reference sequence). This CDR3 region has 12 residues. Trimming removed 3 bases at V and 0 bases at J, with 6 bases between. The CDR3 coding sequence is TGCAGTGCTAGCGGGAGCTCCTACGAGCAGTACTTC. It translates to CSASGSSYEQYF.

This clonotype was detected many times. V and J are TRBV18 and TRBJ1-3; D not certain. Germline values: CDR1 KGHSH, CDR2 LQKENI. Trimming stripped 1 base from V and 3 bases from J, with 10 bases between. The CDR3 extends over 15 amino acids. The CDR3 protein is CASSPQGSDGNTIYF. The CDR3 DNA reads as TGTGCCAGCTCACCACAGGGATCGGATGGAAACACCATATATTTT.

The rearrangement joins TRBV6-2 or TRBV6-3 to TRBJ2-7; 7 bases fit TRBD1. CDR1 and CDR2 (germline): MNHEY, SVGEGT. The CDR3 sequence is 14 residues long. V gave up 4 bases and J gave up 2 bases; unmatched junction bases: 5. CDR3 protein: CASSSGTAPYEQYF. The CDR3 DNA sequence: TGTGCCAGCAGTTCAGGGACAGCCCCCTACGAGCAGTACTTC.

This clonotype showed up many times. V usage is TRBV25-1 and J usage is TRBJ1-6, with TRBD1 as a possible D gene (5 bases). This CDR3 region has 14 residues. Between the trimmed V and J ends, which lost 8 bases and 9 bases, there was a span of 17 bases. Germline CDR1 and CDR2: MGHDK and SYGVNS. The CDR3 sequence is CASSGGAVSSPLHF. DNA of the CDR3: TGTGCCAGCTCTGGCGGGGCCGTGAGTTCACCCCTCCACTTT.

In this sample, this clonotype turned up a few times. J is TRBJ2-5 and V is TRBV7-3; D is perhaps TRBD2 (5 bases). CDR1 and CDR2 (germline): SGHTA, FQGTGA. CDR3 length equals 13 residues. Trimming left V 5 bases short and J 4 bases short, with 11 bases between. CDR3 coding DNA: TGTGCCAGCAGCCCCGCACGGGGAGAGACCCAGTACTTC. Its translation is CASSPARGETQYF.

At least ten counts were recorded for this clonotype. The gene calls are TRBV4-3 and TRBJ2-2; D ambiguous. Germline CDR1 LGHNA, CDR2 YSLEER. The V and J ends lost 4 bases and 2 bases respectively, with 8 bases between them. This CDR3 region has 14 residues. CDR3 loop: CASSLLANTGELFF. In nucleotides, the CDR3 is TGCGCCAGCAGCCTTTTAGCAAACACCGGGGAGCTGTTTTTT.

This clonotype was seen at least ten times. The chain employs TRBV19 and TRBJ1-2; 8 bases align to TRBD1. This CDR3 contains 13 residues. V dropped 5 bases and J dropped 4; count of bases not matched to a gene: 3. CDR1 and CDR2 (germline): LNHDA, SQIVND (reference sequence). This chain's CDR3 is CASSRTGIYGYTF. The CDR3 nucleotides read TGTGCCAGTAGTCGGACAGGGATCTATGGCTACACCTTC. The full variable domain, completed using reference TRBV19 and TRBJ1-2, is DGGITQSPKYLFRKEGQNVTLSCEQNLNHDAMYWYRQDPGQGLRLIYYSQIVNDFQKGDIAEGYSVSREKKESFPLTVTSAQKNPTAFYLCASSRTGIYGYTFGSGTRLTVV.

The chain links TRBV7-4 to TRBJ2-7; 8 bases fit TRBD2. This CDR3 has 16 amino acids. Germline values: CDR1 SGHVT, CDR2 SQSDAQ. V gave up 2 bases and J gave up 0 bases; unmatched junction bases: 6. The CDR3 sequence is CASSLSLAGHSYEQYF. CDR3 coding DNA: TGTGCCAGCAGCTTAAGTCTAGCGGGCCACTCCTACGAGCAGTACTTC.

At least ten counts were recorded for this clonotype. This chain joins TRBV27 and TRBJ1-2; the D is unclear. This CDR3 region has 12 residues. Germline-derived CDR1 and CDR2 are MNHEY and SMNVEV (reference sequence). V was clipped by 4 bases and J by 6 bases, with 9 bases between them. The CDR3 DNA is TGTGCCAGCAGTTCTCTTACCCATGGCTACACCTTC. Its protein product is CASSSLTHGYTF.